The 12 T cell receptor beta chains given below trace back to one sample, sequenced in a study of blood T cell repertoires in COVID-19. The table came from immunoSEQ multiplex PCR; TCRdb's copy has only in-frame clones and leaves some out. The table includes over 130,000 clones, more than 85% detected once. Sequenced input: peripheral blood. These receptors originate from a human donor in a cohort sampled during active COVID-19.

The CDR3 protein is CASSRGTGGNEQYF. The CDR3 nucleotides are TGTGCCAGCAGCCGGGGGACAGGGGGCAACGAGCAGTACTTC. The chain has TRBV27 and TRBJ2-7; 12 nucleotides align to TRBD1. CDR3 length equals 14 residues. Per the germline V gene, CDR1 is MNHEY and CDR2 is SMNVEV (reference sequence). Trimming cost V 6 bases and J 5 bases; bases outside gene matches: 5.

The chain's CDR3 is CASSLFGGPHFEQYF. The CDR3 DNA reads TGCGCCAGCAGCCTCTTCGGAGGGCCCCACTTCGAGCAGTACTTC. The chain employs TRBV5-1 and TRBJ2-7; weak D call: TRBD2 (6 bases). The CDR3 has 15 residues. Germline V gene sequence: CDR1 SGHRS, CDR2 YFSETQ. Trimming removed 4 bases from V and 6 bases from J, with 20 bases in between.

This clone was seen a single time. The chain's CDR3 is CASRTSGRARSQYF. CDR3 nucleotides: TGTGCCAGCCGGACTAGCGGGAGGGCTCGGTCCCAGTACTTC. The V and J genes are TRBV28 and TRBJ2-5, with 15 bases aligning to TRBD2. Germline V gene sequence: CDR1 MDHEN, CDR2 SYDVKM. V shed 8 bases, J shed 9 bases, and the junction held 7 bases outside the gene matches. This CDR3 is built from 14 residues.

The chain has TRBV19 and TRBJ2-4; 7 positions match TRBD1. The V gene's germline CDR1 is LNHDA and CDR2 SQIVND (reference sequence). The CDR3 has 14 residues. With 4 bases clipped from V and 6 bases from J, the junction kept 6 bases outside the gene matches. CDR3: CASSNRQGRNIQYF. CDR3 coding DNA: TGTGCCAGTAGTAACCGACAGGGACGAAACATTCAGTACTTC.

The chain uses TRBV19 and TRBJ2-1; no clear D. CDR1 and CDR2 from the germline V gene are LNHDA and SQIVND (reference sequence). V was shortened by 5 bases and J by 4 bases, with 3 bases between the two germline ends. The length of the CDR3 is 11 residues. The CDR3 region is CASSAYNEQFF. As DNA, the CDR3 is TGTGCCAGTAGTGCGTACAATGAGCAGTTCTTC.

This clone was counted once. The chain couples TRBV28 to TRBJ2-1; 14 bases agree with TRBD2. This CDR3 region has 14 residues. Germline V gene lookup returns CDR1 MDHEN and CDR2 SYDVKM. Here the CDR3 reads CVTSTSGRASEQFF. The CDR3 bases are TGTGTAACTTCGACTAGCGGGAGGGCGAGTGAGCAGTTCTTC.

The rearrangement joins TRBV7-9 to TRBJ2-3; 16 nucleotides match TRBD2. The V gene end was trimmed by 2 bases and the J gene end by 3 bases; junction bases not matched to a gene: 5. Germline V gene sequence: CDR1 SEHNR, CDR2 FQNEAQ (reference sequence). This CDR3 region has 18 residues. CDR3: CASSLMGTSGGATDTQYF. As DNA, the CDR3 is TGTGCCAGCAGCTTAATGGGGACTAGCGGGGGGGCAACAGATACGCAGTATTTT.

The genes are TRBV12-3 or TRBV12-4 and TRBJ2-3, with D possibly TRBD1 on 6 matching bases. The V gene lost 7 bases and the J gene lost 7 bases, with 9 bases spanning the gap. The CDR3 length is 11 residues. CDR3 in DNA: TGTGCCAGCATGACAGGATATACGCAGTATTTT. As protein: CASMTGYTQYF.

This rearrangement joins TRBV28 to TRBJ2-3; tentative D call: TRBD1 (6 bases). The V end was cut by 6 bases, the J end by 2 bases, with 12 bases between. The germline V gene has CDR1 MDHEN and CDR2 SYDVKM. The CDR3 contains 14 residues. This chain's CDR3 is CASRRQVNTDTQYF. The CDR3 DNA is TGTGCCAGCAGGCGACAGGTGAACACAGATACGCAGTATTTT.

The chain combines TRBV28 with TRBJ1-2; D is undetermined. The CDR3 totals 12 residues. V lost 6 bases and J 4 bases, leaving 9 bases between the germline ends. Germline CDR1 is MDHEN and CDR2 is SYDVKM. The CDR3 protein is CASSKGGYGYTF. CDR3 DNA: TGTGCCAGCAGCAAAGGAGGCTATGGCTACACCTTC.

The V gene is TRBV2, the J gene TRBJ2-1, with 13 bases aligning to TRBD2. The V gene's germline CDR1 is SNHLY and CDR2 FYNNEI. This CDR3 has 15 residues. The junction had 8 bases not matched to a gene; V was cut back by 6 bases and J by 9 bases. This CDR3 reads CASRGLAGVGGEQFF. CDR3 sequence (DNA): TGTGCCAGCAGAGGACTAGCGGGAGTTGGTGGTGAGCAGTTCTTC.

This chain uses TRBV5-8 with TRBJ2-7; TRBD2 matches at 7 bases. Per germline, CDR1 SGHTS and CDR2 YDEGEE. Germline trimming cut 3 bases from V and 7 bases from J; bases unmatched to any gene: 13. The CDR3 extends over 15 amino acids. DNA of the CDR3: TGTGCCAGCAGCTGGGGAGGGTTCACAACGTGGGAGCAGTACTTC. This encodes CASSWGGFTTWEQYF.